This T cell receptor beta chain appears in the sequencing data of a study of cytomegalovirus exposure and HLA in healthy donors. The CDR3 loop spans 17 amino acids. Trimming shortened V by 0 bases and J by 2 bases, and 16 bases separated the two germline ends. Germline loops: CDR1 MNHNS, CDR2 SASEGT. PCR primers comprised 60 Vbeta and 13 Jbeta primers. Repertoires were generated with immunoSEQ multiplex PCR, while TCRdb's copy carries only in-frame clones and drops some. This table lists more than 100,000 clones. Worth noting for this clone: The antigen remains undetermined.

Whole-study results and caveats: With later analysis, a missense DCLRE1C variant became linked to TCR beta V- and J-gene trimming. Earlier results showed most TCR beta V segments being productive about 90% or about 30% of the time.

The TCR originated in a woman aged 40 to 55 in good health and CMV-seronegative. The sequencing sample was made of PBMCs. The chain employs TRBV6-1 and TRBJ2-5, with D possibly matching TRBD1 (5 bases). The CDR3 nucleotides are TGTGCCAGCAGTGAAGCACCCGAAGGCAGGGTGCAAGAGACCCAGTACTTC. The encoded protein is CASSEAPEGRVQETQYF.